These T cell receptor beta chains were read from a single sample in a study of blood T cell repertoires in COVID-19. Here immunoSEQ multiplex PCR was the method, and the copy in TCRdb shows in-frame clones only, minus some. The sample has 250,000 to 350,000 clones; around 90% are singletons. Source material: peripheral blood. The receptors derive from a young man with active or convalescent COVID-19. Both conserved end residues are part of each CDR3. The D gene is left open where the match is weak. Clone sizes are given selectively: once, few, many, or a class where the clone is expanded.

v_call,j_call,d_call,clone_size,cdr3_nt,cdr3_aa
TRBV10-1,TRBJ2-2,TRBD1,.,TGCGCCAGCAGTGAGACCCGGGACAGGGGCCCCGGGGAGCTGTTTTTT,CASSETRDRGPGELFF
TRBV29-1,TRBJ1-2,TRBD1,.,TGCAGCGTACTACCCGGGACAGGGGGCTATGGCTACACCTTC,CSVLPGTGGYGYTF
TRBV5-6,TRBJ2-1,TRBD2,.,TGTGCCAGCAGGAGTAGCGGGAGGTCTGAGCAGTTCTTC,CASRSSGRSEQFF
TRBV7-9,TRBJ2-2,.,.,TGTGCCAGCAGCTTGACGGAGACCGGGGAGCTGTTTTTT,CASSLTETGELFF
TRBV2,TRBJ2-2,.,.,TGTGGCCAGCGGCACGGAACCGGGGAGCTGTTTTTT,CGQRHGTGELFF
TRBV13,TRBJ2-3,.,.,TGTGCCAGCAGCTACCGGGACTGGGACGATACGCAGTATTTT,CASSYRDWDDTQYF
TRBV5-1,TRBJ2-5,TRBD1,.,TGCGCCAGCAGCTTGGGACAGGGCAGGTACCAAGAGACCCAGTACTTC,CASSLGQGRYQETQYF
TRBV29-1,TRBJ2-3,TRBD2,.,TGCAGCGTTGAAGAGTTTCTAGCGGGAGTCGCAGATACGCAGTATTTT,CSVEEFLAGVADTQYF
TRBV20-1,TRBJ1-2,TRBD1,.,TGCAGTGATTTCGACAGGGTCGGCTACACCTTC,CSDFDRVGYTF
TRBV4-1,TRBJ1-1,.,.,TGCGCCAGCAGCCAAGTCCAGGACACTGAAGCTTTCTTT,CASSQVQDTEAFF
TRBV24-1,TRBJ2-3,TRBD2,.,TGTGCCACCAGTGATCTAACTAGCGGTACAGATACGCAGTATTTT,CATSDLTSGTDTQYF
TRBV15,TRBJ1-4,.,once,TGTGCCACCAGCAGGACAGTTAATGAAAAACTGTTTTTT,CATSRTVNEKLFF
TRBV6-2/TRBV6-3,TRBJ2-7,TRBD1,.,TGTGCCAGCAGTATCACAGGGGAAGGGGGCGAGCAGTACTTC,CASSITGEGGEQYF
TRBV19,TRBJ1-3,.,.,TGTGCCAGTAGTATGGGTAGGGGTCCTGGAAACACCATATATTTT,CASSMGRGPGNTIYF
TRBV19,TRBJ2-7,.,.,TGTGCCAGTAGCTGGACTGTCTCCTACGAGCAGTACTTC,CASSWTVSYEQYF
TRBV5-4,TRBJ2-7,.,.,TGTGCCAGCAGCTTGTCTAGCAGCTACGAGCAGTACTTC,CASSLSSSYEQYF
TRBV24-1,TRBJ2-1,TRBD2,.,TGTGCCACCAGTGACTCGAGCGGGAGAAGGTACAATGAGCAGTTCTTC,CATSDSSGRRYNEQFF
TRBV25-1,TRBJ2-1,TRBD1,.,TGTGCCAGCAGTGGGACAGGGGGCGGTCGTGAGCAGTTCTTC,CASSGTGGGREQFF
TRBV27,TRBJ2-3,.,.,TGTGCCAGCAGTCCGAGCACAGATACGCAGTATTTT,CASSPSTDTQYF
TRBV3-1/TRBV3-2,TRBJ2-7,TRBD2,.,TGTGCCAGCAGCCAAGAGGGTCGGGCGGGGGGCCCCTACGAGCAGTACTTC,CASSQEGRAGGPYEQYF
TRBV5-6,TRBJ2-1,.,.,TGTGCCAGCAGCTTGGGTGGGCTCACCTACAATGAGCAGTTCTTC,CASSLGGLTYNEQFF